This TCR beta chain was sequenced during a study of T cells in Graves' hyperthyroidism and ophthalmopathy (dated by TCRdb to about 2019). Looking at the study overall: Peripheral blood was collected at initial diagnosis, before any treatment. TCR V-J signatures able to tell the groups apart were searched for in a discovery cohort of more than 90 patients, of whom roughly 42 had Graves' ophthalmopathy and about 55 had stable Graves' hyperthyroidism. Prospective prediction of ophthalmopathy was tested in an independent validation cohort of approximately 19 hyperthyroidism patients and approximately 17 patients who later progressed to ophthalmopathy. The roughly 100 discovery patients were randomly divided into training and test sets at a 7:3 ratio. The study also compared thyroid tissue and blood T-cell repertoires from five or six Graves' hyperthyroidism patients. After blood sampling, hyperthyroidism patients were treated with methimazole at a starting dose of 30 mg daily, and ophthalmopathy patients were treated with high-dose intravenous methylprednisolone. According to the paper, TCR Vbeta CDR3 sequencing was carried out on over 130 peripheral blood samples, which came from approximately 41 ophthalmopathy, under 85 hyperthyroidism and about 17 progressor patients.

For CDR1 and CDR2, the germline V gene (reference sequence) lists LNHDA and SQIVND. The CDR3 covers 15 residues, taking in both the cysteine and the phenylalanine. The entry retains the CDR3 DNA only, 45 bases that are in frame from base 1. At the junction V is shortened by 5 bases and J by 3 bases; bases outside the gene matches: 6. Findings and caveats that apply to the study as a whole: No statistical method was used to fix the sample size in advance, and group allocation was not hidden from the investigators. In validation, the model predicted progression to ophthalmopathy a median of around 6.5 months before onset, with approximately 68% sensitivity and 72.22% specificity. Ophthalmopathy was separated from stable hyperthyroidism by a 13 V-J signature model, with over 85% sensitivity and 81% to 82% specificity obtained in cross-validation and 80%/75% obtained in testing. Most expanded thyroid clonotypes (frequency above 0.001) were also found in blood, which suggests that blood repertoires may mirror thyroid immune responses.

The TCR beta CDR3 regions were amplified from the RNA transcripts. A first-round RT-PCR of the TCR CDR3 used the HTBI primer set with the Qiagen OneStep RT-PCR kit. The libraries were constructed in a second round of multiplex PCR and then size-selected and purified. Sequencing of the libraries was done on an Illumina HiSeq2000 using paired-end 100 bp reads. As for the original processing: SOAPnuke was used to process the raw data, removing reads that contained adapters or uncalled bases, had a mean Phred below 15, or lacked an exact match to the constant primer or identifier. High-quality paired reads were merged with COPE v1.2.5, and unique nucleotide sequences were defined as clonotypes. MiTCR v1.1 was used to align clonotypes to the IMGT TRBV, TRBD and TRBJ reference segments. Analysis was restricted to V-J combinations with a frequency above 0.0001, which covered 99.2% of repertoires. The TCS score was defined as F50 (clonal expansion) divided by E x V (chaos), with BLOSUM62-based TCRdist calculated between CDR3 peptides within each V-J. Welch's t-statistics and random forest reduced around 520 V-J features to about 13, which were used in a naive Bayes classifier (R e1071). TCRdb itself trimmed the public reads at Q25 with fastp, ran MiXCR and retained productive beta chains. Under each unique CDR3 protein, matching rows form one entry showing the most common genes and DNA. These V and J calls originate from TCRdb's pipeline instead of the authors' own analysis. For this sample there are about 360,000 distinct CDR3 sequences; roughly 14% appear just once. About 20% of the sample comes from the top ten.

Ten or more counts support this clonotype. The clone's antigen remains unknown. No clone much larger than this one lies a single base away; base qualities are absent. Hyperthyroidism patients were newly diagnosed, had a disease duration of under 2 months, and were aged 18 to 65 years. The study excluded patients with uncontrolled infections, other autoimmune diseases, pregnancy or lactation. Diagnoses relied on clinical symptoms, serum thyroxine and TRAb, thyroid ultrasound and orbital computed tomography. For progressor patients, blood was drawn at the first diagnosis of hyperthyroidism, before any ophthalmopathy symptoms had appeared. PBMCs were separated from under 12 ml of fresh peripheral blood using Ficoll-Paque density gradient centrifugation. Patients classed as progressors first received a Graves' hyperthyroidism diagnosis and then went on to develop ophthalmopathy during follow-up. Total RNA was extracted with Trizol reagent, and quality was checked on an Agilent 2100 Bioanalyzer.

Sequencing was carried out using blood. This chain is built from TRBV19 and TRBJ2-7, with TRBD2 matching 11 junction bases. This clonotype was sampled from a man between 25 and 39 years old with Graves' hyperthyroidism that later progressed to Graves' ophthalmopathy. The CDR3 here reads CASSYSGLAVYEQYF. At the DNA level, the sequence is TGTGCCAGTAGTTATTCGGGACTAGCGGTCTACGAGCAGTACTTC.